This TCR beta chain was identified in a study of T cells in Graves' hyperthyroidism and ophthalmopathy. Findings and caveats of the study: Stable hyperthyroidism and ophthalmopathy were separated using 13 V-J signatures.

The CDR3 has 14 residues. Germline CDR1 is LNHDA and CDR2 is SQIVND (reference sequence). Trimming removed 5 bases at V and 4 bases at J, with 12 bases between. Amplified regions were TCR beta CDR3 sequences from RNA transcripts. First-round RT-PCR targeting the TCR CDR3 was performed with the HTBI primer set. TCRdb re-called the multiplex PCR reads with MiXCR, one entry per CDR3 protein. The sample lists about 640,000 distinct CDR3 sequences, more than 20% occurring once. This clonotype was detected only a few times. No antigen is known for it. The source material was blood. The gene calls are TRBV19 and TRBJ1-3, with D possibly TRBD1 on 6 matching bases. This clonotype originated in a man under 40 with Graves' ophthalmopathy. The CDR3 DNA is TGTGCCAGTAGTGTACAGGGTCTCGGAAACACCATATATTTT. Protein sequence: CASSVQGLGNTIYF.